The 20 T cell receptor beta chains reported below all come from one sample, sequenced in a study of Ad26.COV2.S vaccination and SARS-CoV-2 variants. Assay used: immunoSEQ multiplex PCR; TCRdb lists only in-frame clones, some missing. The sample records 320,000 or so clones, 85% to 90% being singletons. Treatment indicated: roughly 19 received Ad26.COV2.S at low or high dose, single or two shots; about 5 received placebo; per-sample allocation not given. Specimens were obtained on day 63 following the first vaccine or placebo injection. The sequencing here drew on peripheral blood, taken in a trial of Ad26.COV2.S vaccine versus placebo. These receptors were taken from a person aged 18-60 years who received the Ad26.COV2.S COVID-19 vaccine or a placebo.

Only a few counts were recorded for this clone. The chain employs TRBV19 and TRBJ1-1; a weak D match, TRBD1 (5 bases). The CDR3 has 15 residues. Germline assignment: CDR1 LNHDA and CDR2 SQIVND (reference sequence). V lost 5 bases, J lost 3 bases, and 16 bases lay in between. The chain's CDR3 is CASSPGTASYTEAFF. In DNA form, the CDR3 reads TGTGCCAGTAGTCCCGGGACGGCTTCATACACTGAAGCTTTCTTT. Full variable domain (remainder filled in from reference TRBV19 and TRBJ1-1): DGGITQSPKYLFRKEGQNVTLSCEQNLNHDAMYWYRQDPGQGLRLIYYSQIVNDFQKGDIAEGYSVSREKKESFPLTVTSAQKNPTAFYLCASSPGTASYTEAFFGQGTRLTVV.

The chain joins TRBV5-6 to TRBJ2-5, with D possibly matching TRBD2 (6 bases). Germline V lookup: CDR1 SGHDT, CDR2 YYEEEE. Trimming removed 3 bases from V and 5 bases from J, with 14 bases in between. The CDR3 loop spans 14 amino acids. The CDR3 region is CASSWGLLGETQYF. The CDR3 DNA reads TGTGCCAGCAGCTGGGGACTCTTAGGCGAGACCCAGTACTTC.

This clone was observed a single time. In DNA form, the CDR3 reads TGTGCCAGCAGGGGGGACAGCATGAACACTGAAGCTTTCTTT. Translated, it gives CASRGDSMNTEAFF. The V call is TRBV6-5, the J call TRBJ1-1, with TRBD1 matching 7 bases. The germline V gene encodes CDR1 MNHEY and CDR2 SVGAGI. The CDR3 has 14 amino acids. J gave up 0 bases and V 6 bases, and 4 bases lay outside the gene matches.

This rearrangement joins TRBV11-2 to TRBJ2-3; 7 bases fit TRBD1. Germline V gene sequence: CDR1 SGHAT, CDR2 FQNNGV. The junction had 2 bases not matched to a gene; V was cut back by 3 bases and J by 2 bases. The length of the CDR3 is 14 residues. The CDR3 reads CASSLGQITDTQYF. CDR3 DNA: TGTGCCAGCAGCTTGGGACAGATCACAGATACGCAGTATTTT.

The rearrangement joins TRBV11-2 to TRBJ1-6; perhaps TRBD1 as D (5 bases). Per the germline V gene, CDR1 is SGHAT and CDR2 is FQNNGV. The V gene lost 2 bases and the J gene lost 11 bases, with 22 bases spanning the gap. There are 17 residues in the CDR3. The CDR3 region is CASSLRPRGPSGPPLHF. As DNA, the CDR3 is TGTGCCAGCAGCTTAAGGCCCCGGGGCCCCTCTGGGCCACCCCTCCACTTT.

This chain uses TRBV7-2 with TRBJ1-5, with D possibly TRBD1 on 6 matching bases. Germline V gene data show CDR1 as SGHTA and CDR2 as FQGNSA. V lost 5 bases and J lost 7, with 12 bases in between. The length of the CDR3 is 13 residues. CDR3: CASSALRGQPQHF. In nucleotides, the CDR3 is TGTGCCAGCAGCGCGCTCAGGGGACAGCCCCAGCATTTT.

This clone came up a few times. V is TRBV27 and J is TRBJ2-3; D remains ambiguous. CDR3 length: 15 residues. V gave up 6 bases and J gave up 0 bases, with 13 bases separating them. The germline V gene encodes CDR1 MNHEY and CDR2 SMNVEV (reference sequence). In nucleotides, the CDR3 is TGTGCCAGCAGCCAGGTATCGCTTAGCACAGATACGCAGTATTTT. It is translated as CASSQVSLSTDTQYF.

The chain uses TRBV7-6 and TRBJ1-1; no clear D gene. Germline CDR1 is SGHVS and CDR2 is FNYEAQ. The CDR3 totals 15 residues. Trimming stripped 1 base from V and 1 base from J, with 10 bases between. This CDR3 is CASSLEWSGNTEAFF. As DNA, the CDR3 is TGTGCCAGCAGCTTAGAGTGGAGCGGGAACACTGAAGCTTTCTTT.

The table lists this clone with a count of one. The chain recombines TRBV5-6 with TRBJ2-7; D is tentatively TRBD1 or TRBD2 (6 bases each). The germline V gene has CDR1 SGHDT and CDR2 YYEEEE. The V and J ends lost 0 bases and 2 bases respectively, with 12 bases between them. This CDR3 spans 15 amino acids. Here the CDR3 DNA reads TGTGCCAGCAGCTTGGAACCGGGGGCTACCTACGAGCAGTACTTC. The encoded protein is CASSLEPGATYEQYF.

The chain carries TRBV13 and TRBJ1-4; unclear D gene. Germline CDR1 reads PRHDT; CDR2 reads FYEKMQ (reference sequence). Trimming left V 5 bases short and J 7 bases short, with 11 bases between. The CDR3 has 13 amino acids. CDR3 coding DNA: TGTGCCAGCAGCCGTGAAGGGTCTGAAAAACTGTTTTTT. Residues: CASSREGSEKLFF.

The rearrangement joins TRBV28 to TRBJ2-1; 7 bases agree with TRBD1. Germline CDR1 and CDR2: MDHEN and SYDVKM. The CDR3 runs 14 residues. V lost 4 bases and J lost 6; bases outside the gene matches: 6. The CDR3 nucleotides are TGTGCCAGCAGTTCCCCGACAGGGCGCAATGAGCAGTTCTTC. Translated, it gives CASSSPTGRNEQFF.

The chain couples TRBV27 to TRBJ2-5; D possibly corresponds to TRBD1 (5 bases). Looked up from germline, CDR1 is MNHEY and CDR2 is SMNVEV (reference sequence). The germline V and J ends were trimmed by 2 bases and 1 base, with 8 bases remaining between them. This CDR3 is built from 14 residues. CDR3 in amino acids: CASSLRGTQETQYF. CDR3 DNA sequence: TGTGCCAGCAGTTTAAGGGGAACCCAAGAGACCCAGTACTTC.

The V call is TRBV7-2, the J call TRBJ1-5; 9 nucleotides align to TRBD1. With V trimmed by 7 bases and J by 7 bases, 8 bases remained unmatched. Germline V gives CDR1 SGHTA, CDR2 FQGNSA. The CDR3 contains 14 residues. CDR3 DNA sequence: TGTGCCAGCAACTTGGACAGGGGTCGGCAGCCCCAGCATTTT. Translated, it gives CASNLDRGRQPQHF.

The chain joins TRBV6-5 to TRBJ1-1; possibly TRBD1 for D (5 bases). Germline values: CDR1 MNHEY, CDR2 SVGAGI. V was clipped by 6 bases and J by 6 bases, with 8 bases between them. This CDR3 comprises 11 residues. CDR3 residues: CASRRGAEAFF. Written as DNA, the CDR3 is TGTGCCAGCAGGAGAGGGGCTGAAGCTTTCTTT.

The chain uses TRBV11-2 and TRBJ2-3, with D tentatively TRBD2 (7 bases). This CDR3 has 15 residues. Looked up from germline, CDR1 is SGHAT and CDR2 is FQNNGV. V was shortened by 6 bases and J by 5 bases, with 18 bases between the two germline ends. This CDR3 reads CASSTLGGGGDTQYF. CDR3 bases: TGTGCCAGCAGTACTCTAGGGGGGGGAGGAGATACGCAGTATTTT.

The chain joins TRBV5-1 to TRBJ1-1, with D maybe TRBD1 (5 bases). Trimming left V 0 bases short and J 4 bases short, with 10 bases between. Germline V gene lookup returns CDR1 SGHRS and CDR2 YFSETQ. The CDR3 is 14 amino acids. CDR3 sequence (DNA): TGCGCCAGCAGCTTGGATGGGACGGGCACTGAAGCTTTCTTT. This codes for CASSLDGTGTEAFF.

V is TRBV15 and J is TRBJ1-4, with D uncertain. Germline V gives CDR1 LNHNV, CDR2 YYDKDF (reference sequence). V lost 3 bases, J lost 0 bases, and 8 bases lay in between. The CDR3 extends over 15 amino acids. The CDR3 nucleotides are TGTGCCACCAGCAGGTCACTTGCAACTAATGAAAAACTGTTTTTT. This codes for CATSRSLATNEKLFF.

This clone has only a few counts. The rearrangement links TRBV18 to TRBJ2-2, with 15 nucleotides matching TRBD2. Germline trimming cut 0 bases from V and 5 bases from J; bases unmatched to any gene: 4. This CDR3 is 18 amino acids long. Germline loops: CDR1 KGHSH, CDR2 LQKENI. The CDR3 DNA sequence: TGTGCCAGCTCACCACCGGGACTAGCGGGGGGACCAACCGGGGAGCTGTTTTTT. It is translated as CASSPPGLAGGPTGELFF.

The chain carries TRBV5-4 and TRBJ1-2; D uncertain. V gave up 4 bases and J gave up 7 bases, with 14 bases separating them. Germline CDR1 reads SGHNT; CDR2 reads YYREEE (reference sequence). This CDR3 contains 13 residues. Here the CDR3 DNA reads TGTGCCAGCAGCCCTCCGCGGGCGAGTGGCTACACCTTC. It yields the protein CASSPPRASGYTF.

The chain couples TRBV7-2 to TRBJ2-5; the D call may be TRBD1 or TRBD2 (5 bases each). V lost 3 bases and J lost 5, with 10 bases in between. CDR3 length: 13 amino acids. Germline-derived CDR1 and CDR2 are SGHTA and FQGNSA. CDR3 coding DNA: TGTGCCAGCAGCTTCGGGGCACGGGAGACCCAGTACTTC. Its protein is CASSFGARETQYF.